This is a list of T cell receptor beta chains from one sample in a study of OX40 agonist ivuxolimab in advanced cancers. Repertoires were generated with immunoSEQ multiplex PCR, while TCRdb's copy carries only in-frame clones and drops some. Here the sample spans tens of thousands of clones, 90% to 95% being singletons. This specimen was CD4+ or CD8+ T cells sorted from blood, taken in a trial of the OX40 agonist ivuxolimab. These receptors all come from an adult with an advanced solid tumor such as melanoma, head and neck, liver or kidney cancer. CDR3s include the opening cysteine and the closing phenylalanine or tryptophan. D genes are given only for firm matches. The size of a clone is reported for some rows only, either as once, few or many, or as a class for expanded clones.

d_call j_call clone_size v_call cdr3_aa cdr3_nt
NA TRBJ2-1 once TRBV5-4 CASSFIGESNEQFF TGTGCCAGCAGCTTCATTGGGGAGTCCAATGAGCAGTTCTTC
NA TRBJ1-2 NA TRBV7-2 CASSLDFGQNGDYGYTF TGTGCCAGCAGCTTAGATTTCGGGCAGAATGGGGACTATGGCTACACCTTC
NA TRBJ1-5 NA TRBV9 CASSVGGPGLNSNQPQHF TGTGCCAGCAGCGTAGGGGGCCCAGGACTCAATAGCAATCAGCCCCAGCATTTT
TRBD1 TRBJ1-1 NA TRBV4-1 CASSWDSMNTEAFF TGCGCCAGCAGCTGGGACAGCATGAACACTGAAGCTTTCTTT
NA TRBJ1-1 NA TRBV7-3 CASSPVGDTEAFF TGTGCCAGCAGCCCCGTGGGTGATACTGAAGCTTTCTTT
NA TRBJ1-2 once TRBV19 CASSNPGRNYGYTF TGTGCCAGTAGTAACCCGGGACGGAACTATGGCTACACCTTC
NA TRBJ1-5 NA TRBV10-3 CAISESMSGGNQPQHF TGTGCCATCAGTGAGTCGATGAGTGGCGGCAATCAGCCCCAGCATTTT
NA TRBJ1-2 NA TRBV29-1 CSVEGQDYGYTF TGCAGCGTTGAAGGGCAGGACTATGGCTACACCTTC
NA TRBJ2-5 few TRBV30 CATAIQETQYF TGTGCCACGGCTATCCAAGAGACCCAGTACTTC
NA TRBJ2-2 NA TRBV5-1 CASSLDPGVDTGELFF TGCGCCAGCAGCTTGGATCCCGGGGTGGACACCGGGGAGCTGTTTTTT
TRBD1 TRBJ2-6 once TRBV7-8 CASSQRDRAVGSGANVLTF TGTGCCAGCAGCCAACGGGACAGGGCCGTGGGCTCTGGGGCCAACGTCCTGACTTTC
NA TRBJ1-1 NA TRBV5-1 CASSPQAANTEAFF TGCGCCAGCAGCCCCCAGGCAGCTAACACTGAAGCTTTCTTT
TRBD1 TRBJ2-1 NA TRBV13 CASSSGTGDSYNEQFF TGTGCCAGCAGCTCCGGGACAGGTGACTCCTACAATGAGCAGTTCTTC
TRBD2 TRBJ2-5 NA TRBV2 CASSDSASGVGETQYF TGTGCCAGCAGTGATTCGGCTAGCGGAGTGGGGGAGACCCAGTACTTC
NA TRBJ2-5 NA TRBV4-1 CASSPIGRQETQYF TGCGCCAGCAGCCCCATTGGCAGACAAGAGACCCAGTACTTC
NA TRBJ2-1 NA TRBV19 CASSVSRSSYNEQFF TGTGCCAGTAGTGTCTCAAGAAGCTCCTACAATGAGCAGTTCTTC
NA TRBJ2-1 NA TRBV7-8 CASSLGTGLYNEQFF TGTGCCAGCAGCCTAGGTACAGGGCTCTACAATGAGCAGTTCTTC
NA TRBJ1-1 NA TRBV7-2 CASSFLNSGGMGTEAFF TGTGCCAGCAGCTTTCTGAATTCTGGGGGCATGGGCACTGAAGCTTTCTTT
NA TRBJ1-4 NA TRBV2 CAIRAKNEKLFF TGTGCCATTCGAGCTAAAAATGAAAAACTGTTTTTT
NA TRBJ1-3 NA TRBV12-5 CASGLGTGNTIYF TGTGCTAGTGGTTTGGGAACTGGAAACACCATATATTTT
TRBD2 TRBJ2-1 NA TRBV18 CASSPRLAGDYNEQFF TGTGCCAGCTCACCCCGACTAGCGGGAGATTACAATGAGCAGTTCTTC
TRBD1 TRBJ2-7 NA TRBV28 CASTRTGFSSYEQYF TGTGCCAGCACCAGGACAGGGTTTAGCTCCTACGAGCAGTACTTC
NA TRBJ2-2 NA TRBV7-3 CASSWQSNTGELFF TGTGCCAGCAGCTGGCAGTCTAACACCGGGGAGCTGTTTTTT
NA TRBJ1-1 once TRBV6-1 CASSERRTEAFF TGTGCCAGCAGTGAACGGAGAACTGAAGCTTTCTTT
TRBD1 TRBJ1-2 once TRBV19 CASSYSGTGGLGYTF TGTGCCAGTAGTTACTCCGGGACAGGGGGTCTTGGCTACACCTTC
NA TRBJ2-7 NA TRBV7-9 CASGILRQNSYEQYF TGTGCCAGCGGTATCCTGAGGCAAAACTCCTACGAGCAGTACTTC
NA TRBJ2-2 NA TRBV28 CASSPPAGARELFF TGTGCCAGCAGTCCCCCGGCGGGGGCCCGGGAGCTGTTTTTT
TRBD1 TRBJ2-2 NA TRBV9 CATSGGANTGELFF TGTGCCACCTCAGGGGGTGCGAACACCGGGGAGCTGTTTTTT
NA TRBJ2-7 few TRBV14 CASSRGLLPYEQYF TGTGCCAGCAGCCGGGGCTTGTTACCCTACGAGCAGTACTTC
NA TRBJ1-1 NA TRBV4-1 CASSQDISDTEAFF TGCGCCAGCAGCCAAGATATATCTGACACTGAAGCTTTCTTT
TRBD1 TRBJ2-3 NA TRBV6-6 CASSTGGPTDTQYF TGTGCCAGCAGTACAGGGGGTCCCACAGATACGCAGTATTTT
NA TRBJ1-2 NA TRBV9 CASSASRGDYDYGYTF TGTGCCAGCAGCGCCTCGAGGGGCGACTATGATTATGGCTACACCTTC
NA TRBJ1-1 few TRBV6-1 CASSEPIMNTEAFF TGTGCCAGCAGTGAACCCATCATGAACACTGAAGCTTTCTTT
NA TRBJ1-3 NA TRBV28 CASSGYSLAGNTIYF TGTGCCAGCAGTGGCTATAGCCTAGCTGGAAACACCATATATTTT
NA TRBJ1-4 NA TRBV6-1 CASTEGGADEKLFF TGTGCCAGCACCGAAGGAGGGGCAGATGAAAAACTGTTTTTT
NA TRBJ2-7 NA TRBV2 CASSDEGYEQYF TGTGCCAGCAGTGATGAGGGATACGAGCAGTACTTC
TRBD1 TRBJ2-2 once TRBV7-9 CASSGRDRGRTVGTGELFF TGTGCCAGCAGCGGACGGGACAGGGGGCGTACGGTTGGCACCGGGGAGCTGTTTTTT
TRBD2 TRBJ2-1 NA TRBV6-1 CASSPAGTTGEQFF TGTGCCAGCAGCCCTGCGGGGACTACAGGAGAGCAGTTCTTC
TRBD2 TRBJ2-1 NA TRBV7-8 CASSPRTSFGAGVYNEQFF TGTGCCAGCAGCCCACGGACTAGCTTTGGCGCTGGGGTTTACAATGAGCAGTTCTTC
TRBD2 TRBJ2-2 NA TRBV7-9 CASRRLATTTGELFF TGTGCCAGCAGACGACTAGCCACGACCACCGGGGAGCTGTTTTTT
TRBD1 TRBJ1-6 NA TRBV6-6 CASSRQGGSPLHF TGTGCCAGCAGTAGACAGGGTGGATCACCCCTCCACTTT
NA TRBJ2-4 NA TRBV30 CAWSLQNIQYF TGTGCCTGGAGTCTTCAGAACATTCAGTACTTC
NA TRBJ2-3 NA TRBV4-2 CASSQEQDSTDTQYF TGTGCCAGCAGCCAAGAACAGGACTCCACAGATACGCAGTATTTT
NA TRBJ2-5 NA TRBV6-5 CASSYSAGIQETQYF TGTGCCAGCAGTTACTCGGCGGGGATCCAAGAGACCCAGTACTTC
NA TRBJ1-2 NA TRBV19 CASSDRNYGYTF TGTGCCAGTAGCGACCGAAACTATGGCTACACCTTC
NA TRBJ1-4 NA TRBV5-1 CASSLVGDEKLFF TGCGCCAGCAGCTTGGTGGGGGATGAAAAACTGTTTTTT
NA TRBJ1-4 NA TRBV28 CASSSDEKLFF TGTGCCAGCAGTTCCGATGAAAAACTGTTTTTT
NA TRBJ1-5 NA TRBV10-3 CAISEGGWGQPQHF TGTGCCATCAGTGAGGGAGGGTGGGGTCAGCCCCAGCATTTT
TRBD1 TRBJ1-5 once TRBV29-1 CSVSTGQGGNQPQHF TGCAGCGTCTCCACGGGACAGGGGGGCAATCAGCCCCAGCATTTT
TRBD1 TRBJ2-2 NA TRBV6-6 CASSPRDRGDTGELFF TGTGCCAGCAGTCCACGGGACAGGGGGGACACCGGGGAGCTGTTTTTT
TRBD1 TRBJ1-3 NA TRBV30 CAWSVGVYRGRSGNTIYF TGTGCCTGGAGTGTAGGTGTTTATAGGGGGCGTTCTGGAAACACCATATATTTT